These 13 T cell receptor beta chains originate from one sample sequenced in a study of shared clonotypes between healthy human individuals. Measured with immunoSEQ multiplex PCR; TCRdb has only the in-frame clones, and not every one. This sample has about 2.3 million clones; over 90% occur once, and the top ten carry under 0.45%. Sequenced material: naive CD4+ T cells from PBMCs. Subset meaning: CD45RA+ positively selected. All receptors come from a man aged 18 to 29 in good health. Some clones in this sample may be carry-over from other donors' samples.

This clone appeared a single time. The V and J genes are TRBV19 and TRBJ1-5; tentatively, D is TRBD1 (5 bases). The CDR3 totals 14 residues. Trimming left V 3 bases short and J 3 bases short, with 9 bases between. Germline CDR1 reads LNHDA; CDR2 reads SQIVND (reference sequence). CDR3 nucleotides: TGTGCCAGTAGTATTTGGGACCTCAATCAGCCCCAGCATTTT. It is translated as CASSIWDLNQPQHF.

The chain employs TRBV5-5 and TRBJ2-7, with 13 bases aligning to TRBD2. Germline V gene sequence: CDR1 SGHKS, CDR2 YYEKEE (reference sequence). V trimming: 4 bases; J trimming: 6 bases; junction bases outside the gene matches: 10. This CDR3 is built from 16 residues. The chain's CDR3 is CASSTDTSGRVGEQYF. CDR3 in DNA: TGTGCCAGCAGCACCGATACTAGCGGGAGGGTGGGCGAGCAGTACTTC.

The V call is TRBV19, the J call TRBJ2-2; tentatively, D is TRBD2 (6 bases). V was clipped by 4 bases and J by 5 bases, with 20 bases between them. This CDR3 spans 17 amino acids. The germline gives CDR1 LNHDA, CDR2 SQIVND (reference sequence). In nucleotides, the CDR3 is TGTGCCAGTAGTAATCCCTCCGAGGCGGAGGGGACCGGGGAGCTGTTTTTT. Protein: CASSNPSEAEGTGELFF.

V and J are TRBV7-9 and TRBJ1-5, with a weak D call TRBD1 (6 bases). V was clipped by 3 bases and J by 7 bases, with 13 bases between them. The CDR3 runs 14 residues. Germline CDR1 is SEHNR and CDR2 is FQNEAQ (reference sequence). The CDR3 loop reads CASSLGAGGQPQHF. The CDR3 bases are TGTGCCAGCAGCTTGGGGGCGGGAGGCCAGCCCCAGCATTTT.

This chain connects TRBV19 to TRBJ2-1; 16 bases agree with TRBD2. With V trimmed by 7 bases and J by 2 bases, 11 bases remained unmatched. Germline values: CDR1 LNHDA, CDR2 SQIVND (reference sequence). This CDR3 is 19 amino acids long. CDR3 in DNA: TGTGCCAGTACCCGCAGGGGACTAGCGGGAGGGCGGGCCTACAATGAGCAGTTCTTC. Translation: CASTRRGLAGGRAYNEQFF.

This clone was seen just once. This chain connects TRBV4-1 to TRBJ2-2; perhaps TRBD1 as D (5 bases). The germline V gene encodes CDR1 MGHRA and CDR2 YSYEKL. The ends were cut back, 3 bases at V and 3 bases at J, with 8 bases in the middle. The CDR3 extends over 14 amino acids. The CDR3 protein is CASSQQGYTGELFF. CDR3 coding DNA: TGCGCCAGCAGCCAGCAGGGATACACCGGGGAGCTGTTTTTT.

The chain employs TRBV7-8 and TRBJ2-7; D not certain. The V gene's germline CDR1 is SGHVS and CDR2 FQNEAQ. The V and J ends lost 2 bases and 2 bases respectively, with 16 bases between them. This CDR3 region has 16 residues. CDR3 DNA: TGTGCCAGCAGCTTACTCAAGGGCTCTTTTACCTACGAGCAGTACTTC. Residues: CASSLLKGSFTYEQYF. Combining the CDR3 with reference TRBV7-8 and TRBJ2-7 gives the whole variable domain GAGVSQSPRYKVAKRGQDVALRCDPISGHVSLFWYQQALGQGPEFLTYFQNEAQLDKSGLPSDRFFAERPEGSVSTLKIQRTQQEDSAVYLCASSLLKGSFTYEQYFGPGTRLTVT.

The chain recombines TRBV7-9 with TRBJ1-1; D is unclear. CDR3 size: 15 residues. The germline gives CDR1 SEHNR, CDR2 FQNEAQ (reference sequence). V was pared by 0 bases and J by 3 bases, with 11 bases between. CDR3 nucleotide sequence: TGTGCCAGCAGCTTAGCTAGAGCTGGGGACACTGAAGCTTTCTTT. It encodes CASSLARAGDTEAFF.

This sequence joins TRBV28 and TRBJ2-5, with 9 nucleotides matching TRBD1. V was clipped by 5 bases and J by 5 bases; unmatched bases: 6. Germline V gene sequence: CDR1 MDHEN, CDR2 SYDVKM. The CDR3 is 14 residues long. This CDR3 is CASSRTGDRETQYF. The CDR3 bases are TGTGCCAGCAGTCGGACAGGGGATCGGGAGACCCAGTACTTC. The full variable domain, with the rest looked up from reference TRBV28 and TRBJ2-5, is DVKVTQSSRYLVKRTGEKVFLECVQDMDHENMFWYRQDPGLGLRLIYFSYDVKMKEKGDIPEGYSVSREKKERFSLILESASTNQTSMYLCASSRTGDRETQYFGPGTRLLVL.

V gene TRBV18 combines with J gene TRBJ2-7, with 9 bases lining up with TRBD2. This CDR3 has 15 residues. The V segment lost 3 bases and the J segment 2 bases; nucleotides outside the gene matches: 5. Germline assignment: CDR1 KGHSH and CDR2 LQKENI. The CDR3 DNA is TGTGCCAGCTCACCTCGACTAGCGGCCGCCTACGAGCAGTACTTC. This codes for CASSPRLAAAYEQYF.

This chain joins TRBV11-2 and TRBJ2-3; D ambiguous. V dropped 1 base and J dropped 3 bases, with 8 bases sitting between them. This CDR3 is built from 14 residues. Germline V gives CDR1 SGHAT, CDR2 FQNNGV. CDR3 in amino acids: CASSLASGTDTQYF. CDR3 sequence (DNA): TGTGCCAGCAGCTTAGCTTCCGGGACAGATACGCAGTATTTT.

The CDR3, as DNA: TGTGCCAGCAGTTGGTCAGGAGGCAGGAATGAAAAACTGTTTTTT. It specifies CASSWSGGRNEKLFF. The V and J genes are TRBV28 and TRBJ1-4, with D unclear. Per germline, CDR1 MDHEN and CDR2 SYDVKM. The V end lost 4 bases, the J end lost 5 bases, and 14 bases lay between the germline ends. CDR3 length: 15 amino acids.

As concerns this clone: The same CDR3 arises from other DNA sequences in this sample as well. The chain couples TRBV20-1 to TRBJ2-1; tentatively, D is TRBD1 (5 bases). Germline values: CDR1 DFQATT, CDR2 SNEGSKA (reference sequence). The CDR3 totals 10 residues. The CDR3 DNA sequence: TGCAGCCCAAGGGGCAATGAGCAGTTCTTC. Its translation is CSPRGNEQFF.